This TCR beta chain was identified in a study of neurological immune-mediated disorders (dated by TCRdb to between 2018 and 2020). Regarding the research as a whole: Peripheral blood TCR-beta repertoires from HTLV-I-associated myelopathy (HAM/TSP) patients, multiple sclerosis patients and healthy controls were compared by UMI-based sequencing. The approximately 96 TCR-beta libraries covered PBMC samples along with longitudinal samples, technical triplicates, and paired sorted CD4+ and CD8+ T-cell subsets. The cohort comprised around 70 subjects: roughly 15 HAM/TSP patients, roughly 34 multiple sclerosis patients and approximately 20 healthy controls. Longitudinal HAM/TSP and healthy donors were sampled at 3 time-points each (about 3-40 month intervals). The investigation overall reported the following: No identical CDR3 amino acid sequences were shared among expanded clones across subjects, suggesting private TCR-beta repertoires in all groups. TCR clonal expansion was highest in HAM/TSP patients and lowest in MS patients, with MS patients falling below even healthy controls.

cDNA was synthesized by template-switch 5'RACE using a primer with a 10-nucleotide random unique molecular identifier that tagged each TCR transcript. Over 170 million TCR-beta sequences, covering 15-18 subjects, were produced in each sequencing run. The RNeasy kit was used to extract total RNA. TCR-beta VDJ regions were amplified with primers for the TCR constant region and the 5'RACE anchor, using the KAPA Real-time Library Amplification kit. Sample indexes and Illumina adaptors were added in a first PCR, after which library yield was increased in a second PCR. After Ampure bead purification, the roughly 650 bp TCR product was size-selected on a 2% E-gel SizeSelection system. Before pooling, library quality was assessed on a Bioanalyzer, concentration was determined with Qubit, and library quantification was performed with the Kapa Library Quantification kit. An Illumina HiSeq 2500 was used to sequence the libraries paired-end at 2 x 150 bp. To increase sequence diversity, about 24-32% phiX was spiked into each library pool. Turning to the authors' computational methods: The UMI-based MiGEC pipeline processed quality-filtered reads and removed over 75% of raw TCR sequences during error correction. IMGT germline references were used for alignment of VDJ genes, and clonotypes were defined by a unique CDR3 amino acid sequence together with V-J genes. Clonal expansion, Shannon diversity, and CDR3 relatedness (CalcPairwiseDistances, ClusterSamples) were evaluated with VDJtools, and phylogenetic trees were built with CLCbio workbench. A clone was classed as expanded if it had 8 or more unique UMIs, a cutoff based on coefficient-of-variation modelling across technical triplicates. In TCRdb, the public reads were trimmed at Q25 with fastp and aligned with MiXCR, with productive beta chains retained. CDR3 protein sequences are deduplicated, and each keeps its most common genes and DNA. TCRdb's processing, not the study's, gives the V and J calls here. Counted in this sample were some 49,000 distinct CDR3 sequences; about an eighth of them appeared once. In total, the top ten clones hold 4.5% to 5.5% of the sample.

CDR1 is given as SGDLS and CDR2 as YYNGEE, both from the germline V gene. The CDR3 starts with the cysteine, ends with the phenylalanine, and has 15 residues. Of the read, only the CDR3 DNA is kept; its 45 bases are in frame from base 1. V drops 4 bases and J drops 7 bases, leaving 20 bases in between. The time point tag for this specimen amounts to: longitudinal time-point 2. Unsorted PBMC libraries were generated from 2 million PBMCs stored in RNAlater at -80 °C until RNA extraction. Peripheral blood was subjected to Ficoll-Hypaque density gradient centrifugation to isolate PBMCs, which were then cryopreserved in liquid nitrogen. This clonotype was recorded many times. No antigen is known for it. No much larger clonotype is one base removed from it; base qualities were not supplied.

Recombination linked TRBV9 to TRBJ1-2; matching of 5 bases hints at TRBD1 as the D gene. The sequencing sample was made of PBMCs. The sequence was collected from a male donor with HTLV-1-associated myelopathy (HAM/TSP). The CDR3 in this case is CASSSKGRASSGYTF. The DNA sequence is TGTGCCAGCAGCTCAAAGGGACGGGCCTCCTCTGGCTACACCTTC.